This T cell receptor beta chain comes out of a study of siplizumab effects on memory and regulatory T cells. General observations from the study: In siplizumab conditions, mappable alloreactive CD4+ clones averaged approximately 70% Treg-derived, against 25% to 30% in controls.

Sequencing was performed with immunoSEQ multiplex PCR; in TCRdb, only in-frame clones are kept and a portion is missing. This table has 60,000 to 80,000 clones, approximately 82% appearing once. About this clone: Its antigen is undetermined.

Germline V gene data show CDR1 as MNHEY and CDR2 as SMNVEV (reference sequence). The CDR3 has 14 residues. V was trimmed by 5 bases and J by 7 bases, leaving 15 bases between them. V is TRBV27 and J is TRBJ2-1, with D perhaps matching TRBD1 (6 bases). The sequenced sample was memory CD4+ T cells sorted from blood. The clonotype comes from a human donor in good health. CDR3 sequence reads: CASSPGVLYNEQFF. CDR3 DNA: TGTGCCAGCAGTCCAGGGGTATTGTATAATGAGCAGTTCTTC.